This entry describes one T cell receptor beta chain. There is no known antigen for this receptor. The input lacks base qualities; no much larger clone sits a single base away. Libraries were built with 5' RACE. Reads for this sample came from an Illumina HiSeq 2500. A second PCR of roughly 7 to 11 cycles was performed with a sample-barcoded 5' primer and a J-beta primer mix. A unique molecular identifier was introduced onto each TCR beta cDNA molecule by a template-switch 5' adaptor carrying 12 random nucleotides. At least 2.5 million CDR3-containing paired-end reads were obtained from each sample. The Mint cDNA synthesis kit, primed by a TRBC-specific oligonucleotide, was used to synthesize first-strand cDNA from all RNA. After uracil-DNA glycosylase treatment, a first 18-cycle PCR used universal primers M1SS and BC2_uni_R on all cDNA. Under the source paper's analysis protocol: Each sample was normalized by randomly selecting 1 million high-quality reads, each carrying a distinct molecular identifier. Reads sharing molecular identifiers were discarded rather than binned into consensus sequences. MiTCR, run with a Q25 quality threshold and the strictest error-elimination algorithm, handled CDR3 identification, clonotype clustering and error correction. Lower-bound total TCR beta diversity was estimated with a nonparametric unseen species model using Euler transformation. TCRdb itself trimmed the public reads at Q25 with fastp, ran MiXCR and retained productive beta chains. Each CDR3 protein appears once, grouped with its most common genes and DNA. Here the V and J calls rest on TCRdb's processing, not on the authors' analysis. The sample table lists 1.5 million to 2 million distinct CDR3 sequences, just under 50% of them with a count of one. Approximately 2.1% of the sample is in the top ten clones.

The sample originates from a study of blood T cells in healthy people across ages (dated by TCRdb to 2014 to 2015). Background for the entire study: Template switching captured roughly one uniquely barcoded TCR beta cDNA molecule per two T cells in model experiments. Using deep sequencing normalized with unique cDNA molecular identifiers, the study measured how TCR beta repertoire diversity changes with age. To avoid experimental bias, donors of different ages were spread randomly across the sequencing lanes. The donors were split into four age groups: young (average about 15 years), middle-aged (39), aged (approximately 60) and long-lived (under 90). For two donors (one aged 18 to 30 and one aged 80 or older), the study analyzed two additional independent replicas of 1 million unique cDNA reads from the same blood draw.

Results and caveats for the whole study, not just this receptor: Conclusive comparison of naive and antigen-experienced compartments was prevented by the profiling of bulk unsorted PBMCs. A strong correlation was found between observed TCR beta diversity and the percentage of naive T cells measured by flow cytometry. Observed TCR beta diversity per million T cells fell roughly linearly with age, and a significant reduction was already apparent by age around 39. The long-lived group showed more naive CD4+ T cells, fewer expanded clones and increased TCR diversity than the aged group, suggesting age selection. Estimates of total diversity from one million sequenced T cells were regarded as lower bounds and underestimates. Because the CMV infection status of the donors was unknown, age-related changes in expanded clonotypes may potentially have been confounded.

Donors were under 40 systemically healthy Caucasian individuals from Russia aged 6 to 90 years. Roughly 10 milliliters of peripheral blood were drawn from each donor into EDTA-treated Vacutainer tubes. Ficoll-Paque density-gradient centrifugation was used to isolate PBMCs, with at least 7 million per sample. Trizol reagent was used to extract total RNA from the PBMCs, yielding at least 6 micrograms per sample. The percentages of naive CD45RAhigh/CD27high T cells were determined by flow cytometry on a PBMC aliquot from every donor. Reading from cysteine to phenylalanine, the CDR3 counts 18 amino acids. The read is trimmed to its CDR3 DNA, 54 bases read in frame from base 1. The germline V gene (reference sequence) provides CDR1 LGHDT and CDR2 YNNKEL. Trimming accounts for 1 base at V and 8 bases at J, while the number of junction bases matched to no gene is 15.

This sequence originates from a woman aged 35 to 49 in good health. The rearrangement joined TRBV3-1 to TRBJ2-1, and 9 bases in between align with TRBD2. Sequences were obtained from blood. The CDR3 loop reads CASSQGGRGGTLSDEQFF. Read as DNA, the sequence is TGTGCCAGCAGCCAAGGTGGGCGGGGGGGGACCTTGAGCGATGAGCAGTTCTTC.